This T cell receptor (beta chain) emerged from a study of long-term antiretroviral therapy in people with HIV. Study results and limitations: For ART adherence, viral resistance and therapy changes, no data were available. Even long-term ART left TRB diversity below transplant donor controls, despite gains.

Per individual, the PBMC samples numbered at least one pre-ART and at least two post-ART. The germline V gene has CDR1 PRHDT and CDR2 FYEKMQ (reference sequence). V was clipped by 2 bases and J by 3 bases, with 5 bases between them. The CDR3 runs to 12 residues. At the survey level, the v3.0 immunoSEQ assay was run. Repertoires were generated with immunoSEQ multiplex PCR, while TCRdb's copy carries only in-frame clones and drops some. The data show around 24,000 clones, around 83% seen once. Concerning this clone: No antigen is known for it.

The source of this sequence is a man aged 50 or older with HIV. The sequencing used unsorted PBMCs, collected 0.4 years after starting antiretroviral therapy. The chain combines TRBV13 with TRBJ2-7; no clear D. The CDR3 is CASSLLGYEQYF. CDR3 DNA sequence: TGTGCCAGCAGCTTACTCGGCTACGAGCAGTACTTC.